These 12 T cell receptor beta chains were all obtained from the same sample, sequenced in a study of T cell responses to AZD1222 COVID-19 vaccine. Clones were read by immunoSEQ multiplex PCR, and TCRdb kept only the in-frame ones, dropping some. The repertoire holds 110,000 to 150,000 clones, approximately 92% seen once, with around 1.7% in the top ten. The sample here was peripheral blood, taken on day 0 of AZD1222 vaccination. The receptors stem from an adult in good health.

The chain has TRBV4-1 and TRBJ1-3, with D uncertain. The CDR3 extends over 15 amino acids. Trimming pared 1 base from V and 1 base from J, leaving 8 bases between. Germline CDR1 reads MGHRA; CDR2 reads YSYEKL. For the CDR3, the DNA is TGCGCCAGCAGCCAAGGCATCCTTTCTGGAAACACCATATATTTT. The encoded protein is CASSQGILSGNTIYF.

V usage is TRBV11-3 and J usage is TRBJ1-2; weak D call: TRBD1 (5 bases). V lost 5 bases and J 7 bases, leaving 11 bases between the germline ends. The CDR3 loop spans 12 amino acids. From germline, CDR1 is SGHNT and CDR2 YENEEA. CDR3 in amino acids: CASSPGQSGYTF. In DNA form, the CDR3 reads TGTGCCAGCAGCCCTGGACAATCTGGCTACACCTTC.

The chain combines TRBV5-4 with TRBJ1-1, with TRBD1 matching over 7 bases. V was pared by 0 bases and J by 4 bases, with 3 bases of the junction left unmatched. This CDR3 comprises 14 residues. CDR1 and CDR2 (germline): SGHNT, YYREEE (reference sequence). The CDR3 region has the DNA TGTGCCAGCAGCTTGGTACAGGGGAGCACTGAAGCTTTCTTT. It specifies CASSLVQGSTEAFF.

The chain employs TRBV6-1 and TRBJ2-1; 9 nucleotides line up with TRBD2. Trimming took 1 base from V and 5 from J; bases not matched to a gene: 6. The germline V gene encodes CDR1 MNHNS and CDR2 SASEGT. The CDR3 runs 16 residues. The CDR3 bases are TGTGCCAGCAGTGAAGGTCGGACTAGCGCTGACAATGAGCAGTTCTTC. Translating it yields CASSEGRTSADNEQFF.

J is TRBJ2-1 and V is TRBV7-8, with D possibly being TRBD2 (6 bases). Trimming shortened V by 5 bases and J by 7 bases, and 24 bases separated the two germline ends. This CDR3 has 17 amino acids. Germline V gives CDR1 SGHVS, CDR2 FQNEAQ. In nucleotides, the CDR3 is TGTGCCAGCAGCCCCAGTACCCCCAGCGGGTTTATGAATGAGCAGTTCTTC. This translates into CASSPSTPSGFMNEQFF.

V and J are TRBV3-1 (or the pseudogene TRBV3-2) and TRBJ2-3; tentatively, D is TRBD2 (5 bases). The length of the CDR3 is 14 residues. From germline, CDR1 is LGHDT and CDR2 YNNKEL (reference sequence). With 4 bases removed from V and 0 bases from J, the gap between germline ends came to 8 bases. CDR3: CASSPGDSTDTQYF. CDR3 nucleotide sequence: TGTGCCAGCAGCCCCGGGGATAGCACAGATACGCAGTATTTT.

This chain links TRBV10-2 with TRBJ2-3, with 7 bases lining up with TRBD2. CDR1 WSHSY and CDR2 SAAADI come from the germline V gene. V shed 7 bases, J shed 4 bases, and the junction held 11 bases outside the gene matches. This CDR3 contains 15 residues. The CDR3 coding sequence is TGCGCCAGCAAAACCGCGCCGGGAGGAGCAGATACGCAGTATTTT. Encoded protein: CASKTAPGGADTQYF.

V is TRBV10-3 and J is TRBJ1-3; D is unclear. This CDR3 comprises 13 residues. Trimming took off 11 bases at V and 2 bases at J, with 13 bases between the two ends. In germline, CDR1 is ENHRY, CDR2 SYGVKD. CDR3 amino acids: CASHAVPGNTIYF. The CDR3 DNA is TGTGCCTCCCACGCGGTCCCTGGAAACACCATATATTTT.

The J gene is TRBJ1-2, the V gene TRBV5-1; TRBD1 agrees at 9 bases. CDR3 size: 15 residues. After removal of 4 bases from V and 3 bases from J, the junction contained 7 bases not matched to a gene. The germline CDR1 and CDR2 sequences are SGHRS and YFSETQ. The CDR3 region has the DNA TGCGCCAGCAGCGAAGGGACAGGGTTGGACTATGGCTACACCTTC. Encoded protein: CASSEGTGLDYGYTF.

CDR3 protein: CASSPRAGSYEQYF. In DNA, the CDR3 is TGTGCCAGCTCACCACGGGCAGGGTCCTACGAGCAGTACTTC. The chain links TRBV18 to TRBJ2-7, with D possibly matching TRBD1 (5 bases). This CDR3 comprises 14 residues. The V and J ends lost 1 base and 1 base respectively, with 8 bases between them. Germline lookup yields CDR1 KGHSH and CDR2 LQKENI.

J is TRBJ2-3 and V is TRBV4-1; D call uncertain. V was pared by 4 bases and J by 2 bases, with 7 bases between. In germline, CDR1 is MGHRA, CDR2 YSYEKL. The CDR3 is 13 residues long. In DNA form, the CDR3 reads TGCGCCAGCAGCCCGGACCCCACAGATACGCAGTATTTT. Amino acids: CASSPDPTDTQYF.

The chain joins TRBV5-4 to TRBJ2-5; 12 positions match TRBD1. The germline V gene has CDR1 SGHNT and CDR2 YYREEE (reference sequence). There are 15 residues in the CDR3. V lost 4 bases and J lost 5; bases outside the gene matches: 6. This chain's CDR3 is CASSIGTGGDETQYF. CDR3 DNA: TGTGCCAGCAGCATCGGGACAGGGGGCGACGAGACCCAGTACTTC.